The 5 T cell receptor beta chains reported below all come from one sample, sequenced in a study of naive and memory T cell subsets. Both TRBC1 and TRBC2 were covered by a beta constant-region primer of two equimolar oligonucleotides. TCRdb reprocessed the UMI-ligation and nested PCR reads via MiXCR and lists one record per CDR3 protein. Here the sample spans 65,000 to 85,000 distinct CDR3 sequences, 10% to 15% being singletons. The specimen was central memory CD4+ T cells from blood. These receptors all come from a human donor in good health.

CDR3 amino acids: CATSHPEGGSYNEQFF. CDR3 coding DNA: TGTGCCACCAGCCACCCTGAAGGGGGCTCCTACAATGAGCAGTTCTTC. V gene TRBV24-1 combines with J gene TRBJ2-1, with D possibly TRBD1 on 6 matching bases. V lost 7 bases and J 0 bases, leaving 15 bases between the germline ends. This CDR3 region has 16 residues. CDR1 and CDR2 from the germline V gene are KGHDR and SFDVKD.

Regarding this clonotype: A read error may be the cause here, since a much bigger clone is one base away. This chain uses TRBV25-1 with TRBJ2-7; unclear D gene. This CDR3 is 15 amino acids long. Trimming took off 10 bases at V and 3 bases at J, with 22 bases between the two ends. Germline V CDR1 and CDR2: MGHDK, SYGVNS. CDR3 sequence: CATSRKSEFLYEQYF. The CDR3 coding sequence is TGTGCCACCTCCCGAAAGTCGGAATTCCTCTACGAGCAGTACTTC.

This clonotype was seen more than once but under ten times. This chain uses TRBV3-1 with TRBJ1-4; maybe TRBD1 (6 bases). The CDR3 sequence is 14 residues long. V dropped 1 base and J dropped 9 bases, with 12 bases sitting between them. Germline V gives CDR1 LGHDT, CDR2 YNNKEL (reference sequence). CDR3 region: CASSQGVQGKKLFF. The CDR3 nucleotides read TGTGCCAGCAGCCAAGGGGTACAGGGCAAAAAACTGTTTTTT.

The rearrangement links TRBV6-1 to TRBJ2-3, with D possibly being TRBD1 (6 bases). Trimming took off 7 bases at V and 1 base at J, with 15 bases between the two ends. This CDR3 is built from 15 residues. Looked up from germline, CDR1 is MNHNS and CDR2 is SASEGT. The CDR3 DNA reads as TGTGCCAGCAACGACCGGGACATGGGCACAGATACGCAGTATTTT. Its translation: CASNDRDMGTDTQYF.

This clonotype was detected only a few times. The chain employs TRBV6-2 or TRBV6-3 and TRBJ2-3; maybe TRBD1 (6 bases). Germline V gene sequence: CDR1 MNHEY, CDR2 SVGEGT. The V gene lost 0 bases and the J gene lost 5 bases, with 12 bases spanning the gap. This CDR3 comprises 15 residues. DNA of the CDR3: TGTGCCAGCAGTTACTCGACCAGGGGACAAGATACGCAGTATTTT. Its translation is CASSYSTRGQDTQYF.